These T cell receptor beta chains were read from a single sample in a study of cytomegalovirus exposure and HLA in healthy donors. Sequencing was performed with immunoSEQ multiplex PCR; in TCRdb, only in-frame clones are kept and a portion is missing. The sample has about 140,000 clones; around 80% are singletons. Sample: PBMCs. These receptors originate from a man in his late teens or twenties in good health and CMV-seropositive. Both conserved end residues are part of each CDR3. Each record gives: V gene, J gene, clone size, D gene, CDR3 protein, CDR3 DNA. A D gene is named only where the DNA matches it firmly. Clone size is shown for a subset of rows, as once, few, many or a class of expanded clone.

V: TRBV2; J: TRBJ2-7; size: -; D: -; CDR3: CASTPQGQLNHEQYF; DNA: TGTGCCAGCACCCCTCAGGGACAACTAAACCACGAGCAGTACTTC
V: TRBV5-1; J: TRBJ1-2; size: -; D: -; CDR3: CASSMVAGSPGNYGYTF; DNA: TGCGCCAGCAGCATGGTGGCCGGGTCTCCGGGAAACTATGGCTACACCTTC
V: TRBV4-1; J: TRBJ2-5; size: -; D: -; CDR3: CASSLGGPVPETQYF; DNA: TGCGCCAGCAGCCTTGGAGGGCCGGTTCCAGAGACCCAGTACTTC
V: TRBV29-1; J: TRBJ1-5; size: -; D: -; CDR3: CSVVGDIEQPQHF; DNA: TGCAGCGTTGTTGGGGACATAGAACAGCCCCAGCATTTT
V: TRBV7-9; J: TRBJ2-5; size: -; D: TRBD1; CDR3: CASSSGQEDWYQETQYF; DNA: TGTGCCAGCAGCTCGGGACAGGAGGACTGGTACCAAGAGACCCAGTACTTC
V: TRBV15; J: TRBJ1-1; size: -; D: -; CDR3: CATRDWADTEAFF; DNA: TGTGCCACCCGGGACTGGGCGGACACTGAAGCTTTCTTT
V: TRBV25-1; J: TRBJ2-5; size: -; D: TRBD2; CDR3: CASSDWGREEETQYF; DNA: TGTGCCAGCAGTGATTGGGGCCGGGAGGAGGAGACCCAGTACTTC
V: TRBV2; J: TRBJ2-5; size: -; D: -; CDR3: CASSEILTGRGILETQYF; DNA: TGTGCCAGCAGTGAAATATTAACAGGACGCGGAATTTTGGAGACCCAGTACTTC
V: TRBV5-1; J: TRBJ1-1; size: -; D: TRBD1; CDR3: CASSLEGQGAFTEAFF; DNA: TGCGCCAGCAGCTTGGAAGGACAGGGGGCTTTCACTGAAGCTTTCTTT
V: TRBV27; J: TRBJ2-3; size: few; D: -; CDR3: CASSSPTRSTDTQYF; DNA: TGTGCCAGCAGTTCCCCGACTAGGAGCACAGATACGCAGTATTTT
V: TRBV7-8; J: TRBJ2-5; size: -; D: TRBD2; CDR3: CASSSATGLHF; DNA: TGTGCCAGCAGCTCAGCGACGGGACTACACTTC
V: TRBV29-1; J: TRBJ2-7; size: -; D: -; CDR3: CSVSDTLSSYEQYF; DNA: TGCAGCGTATCGGACACCCTTAGCTCCTACGAGCAGTACTTC
V: TRBV9; J: TRBJ2-1; size: -; D: TRBD2; CDR3: CASSARGSSYNEQFF; DNA: TGTGCCAGCAGCGCGCGGGGGAGCTCCTACAATGAGCAGTTCTTC
V: TRBV6-1; J: TRBJ2-7; size: -; D: TRBD1; CDR3: CASSGATGATYEQYF; DNA: TGTGCCAGCAGTGGAGCGACAGGGGCTACCTACGAGCAGTACTTC
V: TRBV5-1; J: TRBJ2-7; size: -; D: -; CDR3: CASSLFAGSRNEQYF; DNA: TGCGCCAGCAGCTTGTTTGCGGGAAGTCGCAACGAGCAGTACTTC
V: TRBV29-1; J: TRBJ2-1; size: -; D: TRBD2; CDR3: CSVERLAGNEQFF; DNA: TGCAGCGTCGAGCGTCTAGCGGGTAATGAGCAGTTCTTC
V: TRBV4-1; J: TRBJ2-7; size: -; D: -; CDR3: CASSQDLPGALYEQYF; DNA: TGCGCCAGCAGCCAAGATCTTCCCGGAGCCCTCTACGAGCAGTACTTC
V: TRBV2; J: TRBJ2-3; size: -; D: -; CDR3: CASSLTLAADTQYF; DNA: TGTGCCAGCAGTCTGACACTAGCTGCAGATACGCAGTATTTT
V: TRBV5-4; J: TRBJ2-7; size: -; D: TRBD2; CDR3: CASSLWLAGVTDEQYF; DNA: TGTGCCAGCAGCTTGTGGCTAGCGGGAGTAACCGACGAGCAGTACTTC
V: TRBV19; J: TRBJ1-2; size: -; D: -; CDR3: CASSVQGANYGYTF; DNA: TGTGCCAGTAGTGTACAGGGCGCTAACTATGGCTACACCTTC
V: TRBV2; J: TRBJ1-5; size: -; D: TRBD1; CDR3: CASSEYSRGYQPQHF; DNA: TGTGCCAGCAGTGAATACTCCAGGGGGTATCAGCCCCAGCATTTT
V: TRBV6-1; J: TRBJ2-1; size: -; D: -; CDR3: CASSLALNEQFF; DNA: TGTGCCAGCAGTTTAGCACTCAATGAGCAGTTCTTC
V: TRBV4-1; J: TRBJ2-7; size: once; D: -; CDR3: CASSQENRVNYEQYF; DNA: TGCGCCAGCAGCCAAGAAAACAGGGTAAACTACGAGCAGTACTTC
V: TRBV9; J: TRBJ1-5; size: -; D: TRBD1; CDR3: CASSFGDRPNQPQHF; DNA: TGTGCCAGCAGCTTTGGGGACAGACCCAATCAGCCCCAGCATTTT
V: TRBV5-1; J: TRBJ1-5; size: once; D: -; CDR3: CASSLAGVGVPQHF; DNA: TGCGCCAGCAGCTTGGCCGGGGTGGGTGTGCCCCAGCATTTT
V: TRBV5-4; J: TRBJ1-2; size: -; D: -; CDR3: CASRPLGGSSYGYTF; DNA: TGTGCCAGCAGACCCCTCGGGGGGAGCTCCTATGGCTACACCTTC
V: TRBV11-2; J: TRBJ2-1; size: few; D: -; CDR3: CASSAPPFESSYNEQFF; DNA: TGTGCCAGCAGCGCACCTCCCTTCGAGAGCTCCTACAATGAGCAGTTCTTC
V: TRBV2; J: TRBJ1-4; size: -; D: -; CDR3: CASSLQGPTNEKLFF; DNA: TGTGCCAGCAGTCTACAGGGACCGACTAATGAAAAACTGTTTTTT
V: TRBV6-5; J: TRBJ2-1; size: -; D: TRBD2; CDR3: CATQGLAGAGEQFF; DNA: TGTGCCACCCAGGGACTAGCGGGAGCCGGTGAGCAGTTCTTC
V: TRBV25-1; J: TRBJ2-5; size: -; D: TRBD2; CDR3: CASSGRLAGGPEETQYF; DNA: TGTGCCAGCAGTGGAAGACTAGCGGGAGGGCCGGAGGAGACCCAGTACTTC
V: TRBV6-1; J: TRBJ1-5; size: -; D: -; CDR3: CASSGDNSNQPQHF; DNA: TGTGCCAGCAGTGGCGACAATAGCAATCAGCCCCAGCATTTT
V: TRBV2; J: TRBJ1-2; size: -; D: -; CDR3: CASSEARDTNYGYTF; DNA: TGTGCCAGCAGTGAAGCGAGGGACACTAACTATGGCTACACCTTC
V: TRBV18; J: TRBJ1-2; size: once; D: -; CDR3: CASSPTVNYGYTF; DNA: TGTGCCAGCTCACCGACAGTTAACTATGGCTACACCTTC
V: TRBV4-2; J: TRBJ2-2; size: -; D: -; CDR3: CASSQEPSHPTNTGELFF; DNA: TGTGCCAGCAGCCAAGAGCCTAGCCATCCCACGAACACCGGGGAGCTGTTTTTT
V: TRBV19; J: TRBJ1-1; size: -; D: TRBD1; CDR3: CASSMTGNKNTEAFF; DNA: TGTGCCAGTAGTATGACAGGGAATAAGAACACTGAAGCTTTCTTT
V: TRBV11-2; J: TRBJ1-1; size: -; D: TRBD1; CDR3: CASSLYPGQGYTEAFF; DNA: TGTGCCAGCAGCTTATACCCGGGACAGGGGTACACTGAAGCTTTCTTT
V: TRBV7-6; J: TRBJ1-2; size: -; D: TRBD1; CDR3: CASSPTGVWGYTF; DNA: TGTGCCAGCAGCCCGACAGGGGTCTGGGGCTACACCTTC
V: TRBV7-3; J: TRBJ1-1; size: -; D: -; CDR3: CASSLTRDTGREAFF; DNA: TGTGCCAGCAGCTTAACAAGGGACACGGGAAGGGAAGCTTTCTTT
V: TRBV27; J: TRBJ2-1; size: -; D: TRBD1; CDR3: CASSSPGQGFNEQFF; DNA: TGTGCCAGCAGTTCGCCGGGACAGGGGTTTAATGAGCAGTTCTTC
V: TRBV25-1; J: TRBJ2-3; size: -; D: -; CDR3: CASSEYRSTDTQYF; DNA: TGTGCCAGCAGTGAATACCGGAGCACAGATACGCAGTATTTT
V: TRBV5-1; J: TRBJ2-1; size: -; D: -; CDR3: CASSLDRDEQFF; DNA: TGCGCCAGCAGCTTGGACCGGGATGAGCAGTTCTTC
V: TRBV5-1; J: TRBJ2-1; size: -; D: TRBD2; CDR3: CASSLGGTSGSYNEQFF; DNA: TGCGCCAGCAGCTTGGGGGGGACTAGCGGTTCCTACAATGAGCAGTTCTTC
V: TRBV29-1; J: TRBJ1-1; size: -; D: -; CDR3: CSVVGGRTMNTEAFF; DNA: TGCAGCGTTGTCGGGGGACGGACCATGAACACTGAAGCTTTCTTT
V: TRBV6-1; J: TRBJ2-7; size: -; D: TRBD1; CDR3: CASSDPGQVTYEQYF; DNA: TGTGCCAGCAGTGATCCAGGACAGGTGACCTACGAGCAGTACTTC
V: TRBV6-5; J: TRBJ2-1; size: -; D: TRBD2; CDR3: CASSYSGRGSGNEQFF; DNA: TGTGCCAGCAGTTACTCAGGGAGGGGAAGTGGCAATGAGCAGTTCTTC
V: TRBV28; J: TRBJ1-1; size: -; D: TRBD1; CDR3: CASSTPQGHTEAFF; DNA: TGTGCCAGCAGTACGCCACAGGGGCACACTGAAGCTTTCTTT
V: TRBV5-1; J: TRBJ1-3; size: -; D: -; CDR3: CASSLAVSVSSGNTIYF; DNA: TGCGCCAGCAGCTTGGCCGTTTCAGTCAGCTCTGGAAACACCATATATTTT
V: TRBV2; J: TRBJ2-1; size: -; D: TRBD1; CDR3: CASPRTGGWDEQFF; DNA: TGTGCCAGCCCGAGGACAGGGGGCTGGGATGAGCAGTTCTTC
V: TRBV4-1; J: TRBJ1-1; size: -; D: -; CDR3: CASSQASGLNTEAFF; DNA: TGCGCCAGCAGCCAAGCTTCAGGGTTGAACACTGAAGCTTTCTTT
V: TRBV5-1; J: TRBJ1-5; size: -; D: -; CDR3: CASSPDRDQPQHF; DNA: TGCGCCAGCAGCCCCGACAGAGATCAGCCCCAGCATTTT
V: TRBV5-6; J: TRBJ2-5; size: -; D: -; CDR3: CASSLVEGQETQYF; DNA: TGTGCCAGCAGCTTAGTCGAGGGACAAGAGACCCAGTACTTC
V: TRBV7-8; J: TRBJ1-2; size: once; D: -; CDR3: CASSPRRGNYGYTF; DNA: TGTGCCAGCAGCCCAAGGAGGGGTAACTATGGCTACACCTTC
V: TRBV14; J: TRBJ2-7; size: -; D: -; CDR3: CAKGDEQYF; DNA: TGTGCCAAGGGGGACGAGCAGTACTTC
V: TRBV14; J: TRBJ2-1; size: -; D: -; CDR3: CASSPRLGGSSDEQFF; DNA: TGTGCCAGCAGCCCTAGACTAGGCGGGTCTTCCGATGAGCAGTTCTTC
V: TRBV18; J: TRBJ1-5; size: -; D: -; CDR3: CASSPRGKQPQHF; DNA: TGTGCCAGCTCACCTAGGGGGAAACAGCCCCAGCATTTT